The TCR beta chain under discussion was sequenced for a study of Graves' ophthalmopathy and Graves' hyperthyroidism. Investigators amplified TCR beta CDR3 regions from RNA transcripts. RT-PCR in the first round used HTBI primers; a second-round multiplex PCR followed. A single record per CDR3 protein comes from TCRdb applying MiXCR to the multiplex PCR reads. The table records some 410,000 distinct CDR3 sequences, 21% of them present only once. This clonotype came up a few times. Material: peripheral blood. This TCR was recovered from a woman aged 18 to 35 with stable Graves' hyperthyroidism.

The CDR3: CASSLAKSGQGSQYF. DNA of the CDR3: TGTGCCAGCAGCTTGGCTAAGTCTGGACAGGGGTCCCAGTACTTC. This chain joins TRBV5-4 and TRBJ2-5; 9 nucleotides line up with TRBD1. Germline V gives CDR1 SGHNT, CDR2 YYREEE (reference sequence). The junction had 9 bases not matched to a gene; V was cut back by 0 bases and J by 9 bases. The CDR3 contains 15 residues.